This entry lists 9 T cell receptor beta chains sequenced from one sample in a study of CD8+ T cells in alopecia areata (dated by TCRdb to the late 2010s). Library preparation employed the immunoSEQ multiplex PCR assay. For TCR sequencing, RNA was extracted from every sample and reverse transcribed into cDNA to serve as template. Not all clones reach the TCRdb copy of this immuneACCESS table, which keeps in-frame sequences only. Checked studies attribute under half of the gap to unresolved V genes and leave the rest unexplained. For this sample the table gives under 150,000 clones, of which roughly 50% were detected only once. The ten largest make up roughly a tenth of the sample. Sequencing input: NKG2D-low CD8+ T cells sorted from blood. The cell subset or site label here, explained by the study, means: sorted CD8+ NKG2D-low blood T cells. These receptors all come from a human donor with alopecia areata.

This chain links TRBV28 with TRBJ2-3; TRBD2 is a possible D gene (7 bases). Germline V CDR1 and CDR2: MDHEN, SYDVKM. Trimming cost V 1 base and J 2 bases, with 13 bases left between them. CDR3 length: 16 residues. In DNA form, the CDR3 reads TGTGCCAGCAGTTTATTTGGGGGGGGCCTCACAGATACGCAGTATTTT. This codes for CASSLFGGGLTDTQYF.

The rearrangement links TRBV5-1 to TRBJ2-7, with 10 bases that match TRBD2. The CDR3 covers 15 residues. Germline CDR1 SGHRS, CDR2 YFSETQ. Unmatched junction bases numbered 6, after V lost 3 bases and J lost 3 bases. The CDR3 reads CASSSEAGGVYEQYF. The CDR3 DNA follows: TGCGCCAGCAGCTCCGAAGCGGGAGGGGTCTACGAGCAGTACTTC.

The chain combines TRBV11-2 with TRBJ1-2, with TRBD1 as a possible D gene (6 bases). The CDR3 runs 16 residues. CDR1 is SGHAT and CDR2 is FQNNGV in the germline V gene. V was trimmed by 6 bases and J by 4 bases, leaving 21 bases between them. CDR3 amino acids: CASSFPRGGAFYGYTF. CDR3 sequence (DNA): TGTGCCAGCAGTTTTCCCCGGGGGGGGGCTTTCTATGGCTACACCTTC.

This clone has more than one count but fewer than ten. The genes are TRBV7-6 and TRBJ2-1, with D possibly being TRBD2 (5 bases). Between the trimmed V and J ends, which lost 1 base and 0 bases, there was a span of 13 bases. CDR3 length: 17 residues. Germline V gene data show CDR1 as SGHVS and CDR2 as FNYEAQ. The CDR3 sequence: CASSLDLAVSSYNEQFF. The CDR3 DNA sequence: TGTGCCAGCAGCTTAGATCTAGCTGTGAGCTCCTACAATGAGCAGTTCTTC.

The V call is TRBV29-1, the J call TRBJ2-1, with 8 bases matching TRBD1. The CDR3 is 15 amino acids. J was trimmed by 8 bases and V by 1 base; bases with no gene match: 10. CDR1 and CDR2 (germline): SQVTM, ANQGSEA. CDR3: CSVEGSQGAIYEQFF. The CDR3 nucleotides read TGCAGCGTTGAAGGATCGCAGGGGGCGATCTATGAGCAGTTCTTC.

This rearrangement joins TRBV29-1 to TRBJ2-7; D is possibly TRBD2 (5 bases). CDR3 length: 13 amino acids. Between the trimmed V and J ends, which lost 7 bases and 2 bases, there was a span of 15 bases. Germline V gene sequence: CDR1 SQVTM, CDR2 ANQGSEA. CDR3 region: CSACDGITYEQYF. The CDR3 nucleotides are TGCAGCGCTTGCGACGGGATCACCTACGAGCAGTACTTC.

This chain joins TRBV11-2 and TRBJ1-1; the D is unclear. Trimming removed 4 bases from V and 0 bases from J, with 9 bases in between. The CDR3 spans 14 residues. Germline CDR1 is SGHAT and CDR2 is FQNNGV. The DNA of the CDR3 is TGTGCCAGCAGCTCCGAATCCATGAACACTGAAGCTTTCTTT. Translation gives CASSSESMNTEAFF.

Here the CDR3 DNA reads TGCGCCAGCAGCGGGGGGACAGGGAATGTCGAGCAGTACTTC. Translated: CASSGGTGNVEQYF. V gene TRBV5-1 combines with J gene TRBJ2-7, with 9 positions matching TRBD1. J was trimmed by 6 bases and V by 4 bases; bases with no gene match: 8. Germline-derived CDR1 and CDR2 are SGHRS and YFSETQ. The CDR3 is made up of 14 amino acids.

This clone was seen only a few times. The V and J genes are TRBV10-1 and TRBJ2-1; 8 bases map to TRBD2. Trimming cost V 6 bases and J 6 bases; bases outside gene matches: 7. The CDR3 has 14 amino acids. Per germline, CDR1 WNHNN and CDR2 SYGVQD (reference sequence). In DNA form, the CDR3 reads TGCGCCAGCAGCCCGGGACTAGAGACCAATGAGCAGTTCTTC. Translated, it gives CASSPGLETNEQFF.